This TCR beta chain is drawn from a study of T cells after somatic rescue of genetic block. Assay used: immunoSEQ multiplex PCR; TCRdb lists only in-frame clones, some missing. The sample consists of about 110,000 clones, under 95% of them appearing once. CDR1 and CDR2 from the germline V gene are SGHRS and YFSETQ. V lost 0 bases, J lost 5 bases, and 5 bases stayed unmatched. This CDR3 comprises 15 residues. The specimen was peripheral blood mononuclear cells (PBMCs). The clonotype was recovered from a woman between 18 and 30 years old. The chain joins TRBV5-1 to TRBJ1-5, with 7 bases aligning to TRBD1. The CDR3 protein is CASSLAGTAYQPQHF. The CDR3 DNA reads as TGCGCCAGCAGCTTGGCCGGGACAGCCTATCAGCCCCAGCATTTT.